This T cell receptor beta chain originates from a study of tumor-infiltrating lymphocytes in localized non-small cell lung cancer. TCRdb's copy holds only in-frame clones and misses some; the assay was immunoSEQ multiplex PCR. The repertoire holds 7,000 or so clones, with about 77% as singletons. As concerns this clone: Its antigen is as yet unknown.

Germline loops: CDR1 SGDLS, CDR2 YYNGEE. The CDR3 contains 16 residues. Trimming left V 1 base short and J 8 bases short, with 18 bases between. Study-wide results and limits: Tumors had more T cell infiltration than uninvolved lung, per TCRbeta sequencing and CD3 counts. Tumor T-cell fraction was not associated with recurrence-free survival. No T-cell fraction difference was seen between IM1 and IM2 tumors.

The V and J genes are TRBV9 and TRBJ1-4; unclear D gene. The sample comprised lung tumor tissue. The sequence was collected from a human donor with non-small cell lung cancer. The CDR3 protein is CASSVYGGSIGEKLFF. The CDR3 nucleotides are TGTGCCAGCAGCGTATACGGAGGGTCTATCGGGGAAAAACTGTTTTTT. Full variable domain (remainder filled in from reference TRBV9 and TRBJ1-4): DSGVTQTPKHLITATGQRVTLRCSPRSGDLSVYWYQQSLDQGLQFLIQYYNGEERAKGNILERFSAQQFPDLHSELNLSSLELGDSALYFCASSVYGGSIGEKLFFGSGTQLSVL.